This T cell receptor (beta chain) was retrieved from a study of blood T cell repertoires in COVID-19. Overall study context: Nucleic acid was either cDNA or gDNA, and it came from T cells, B-cell-depleted T cells, or PBMCs.

In the original workflow: Using reference gene primer amplification, nucleated cell counts were estimated. Method: immunoSEQ multiplex PCR; TCRdb's copy keeps in-frame clones and lacks some. Clone size and V and J calls were adopted from that table, with D and trimming inferred from the DNA. Of a few hundred thousand clones listed, about 90% are singletons. Germline values: CDR1 SGDLS, CDR2 YYNGEE. With 2 bases removed from V and 2 bases from J, the gap between germline ends came to 11 bases. The CDR3 sequence is 15 residues long. The J gene is TRBJ2-4, the V gene TRBV9, with D tentatively TRBD2 (5 bases). Sequenced: peripheral blood. The origin of this receptor is a man aged 18-30 years with COVID-19, enrolled during active disease. CDR3 in DNA: TGTGCCAGCAGCGTTGGGCCGGACTCCAAAAACATTCAGTACTTC. It is translated as CASSVGPDSKNIQYF.